These 28 T cell receptor beta chains originate from one sample sequenced in a study of CD8 T cells in Susac syndrome. An amount of RNA that ranged from roughly 0.5 to 1 ug was reverse transcribed with random hexamers. MiXCR, run by TCRdb on the immunoSEQ multiplex PCR reads, gives a single entry per CDR3 protein. The repertoire includes approximately 180,000 distinct CDR3 sequences, roughly 92% of them detected once, and over 0.08% sits in the top ten. Sequencing was done on a sample of CD4+ T cells from PBMCs. These receptor sequences come from a human donor with multiple sclerosis.

V usage is TRBV7-9 and J usage is TRBJ1-2; D may be TRBD1 (5 bases). CDR3 length: 13 amino acids. Trimming removed 5 bases from V and 4 bases from J, with 11 bases in between. Germline V gene sequence: CDR1 SEHNR, CDR2 FQNEAQ (reference sequence). The DNA for the CDR3 is TGTGCCAGCAGCCCGGGGGGGGTCTATGGCTACACCTTC. Encoded protein: CASSPGGVYGYTF.

This chain joins TRBV6-2 or TRBV6-3 and TRBJ2-7; 10 positions match TRBD1. The CDR3 totals 17 residues. J gave up 6 bases and V 4 bases, and 15 bases lay outside the gene matches. The germline V gene has CDR1 MNHEY and CDR2 SVGEGT. The CDR3 coding sequence is TGTGCCAGCAGTTCCCTCCGACAGGGGGCCTTTTTACCCGAGCAGTACTTC. This encodes CASSSLRQGAFLPEQYF.

The V and J genes are TRBV12-3 or TRBV12-4 and TRBJ1-5; D ambiguous. The CDR3 spans 14 residues. V lost 3 bases to trimming and J lost 0 bases, with 6 bases between them. As DNA, the CDR3 is TGTGCCAGCAGTTTTCAGCTTAGCAATCAGCCCCAGCATTTT. It yields the protein CASSFQLSNQPQHF.

CDR3 sequence (DNA): TGCGCCAGCAGCTTTAACCAGGAAGCTAACTATGGCTACACCTTC. Its translation is CASSFNQEANYGYTF. The rearrangement joins TRBV5-1 to TRBJ1-2; D gene uncertain. CDR1 and CDR2 from the germline V gene are SGHRS and YFSETQ. V lost 2 bases and J lost 0, with 11 bases in between. CDR3 size: 15 residues. Filled out from reference TRBV5-1 and TRBJ1-2, the complete variable domain reads KAGVTQTPRYLIKTRGQQVTLSCSPISGHRSVSWYQQTPGQGLQFLFEYFSETQRNKGNFPGRFSGRQFSNSRSEMNVSTLELGDSALYLCASSFNQEANYGYTFGSGTRLTVV.

This sequence joins TRBV27 and TRBJ1-1, with TRBD1 matching over 7 bases. This CDR3 spans 12 amino acids. Per germline, CDR1 MNHEY and CDR2 SMNVEV (reference sequence). With V trimmed by 6 bases and J by 4 bases, 2 bases remained unmatched. DNA of the CDR3: TGTGCCAGCAGCAACAGGGGCACTGAAGCTTTCTTT. Amino acid sequence: CASSNRGTEAFF.

The V gene is TRBV7-9, the J gene TRBJ2-3, with a possible D match to TRBD1 (5 bases). The germline V gene encodes CDR1 SEHNR and CDR2 FQNEAQ (reference sequence). V lost 5 bases and J lost 6, with 21 bases in between. The CDR3 runs 16 residues. The CDR3 DNA sequence: TGTGCCAGCAGCCCCTGGGGCGACGCGACCGGGGATACGCAGTATTTT. Amino acids: CASSPWGDATGDTQYF.

The chain links TRBV9 to TRBJ2-1; 10 bases align to TRBD1. The ends lost 4 bases at V and 7 bases at J; junction bases unmatched: 8. Germline CDR1 is SGDLS and CDR2 is YYNGEE. The CDR3 spans 15 residues. The CDR3 spells CASSLRQGAGNEQFF. The DNA of the CDR3 is TGTGCCAGCAGCCTACGACAGGGGGCTGGAAATGAGCAGTTCTTC.

The rearrangement uses TRBV6-1 and TRBJ2-7; 7 bases match TRBD1. V lost 1 base, J lost 2 bases, and 5 bases stayed unmatched. CDR1 is MNHNS and CDR2 is SASEGT in the germline V gene. The CDR3 covers 15 residues. CDR3 nucleotides: TGTGCCAGCAGTGAAGGAGGGACAGTCCCCTACGAGCAGTACTTC. Translated: CASSEGGTVPYEQYF.

This clonotype came up once. The genes are TRBV18 and TRBJ1-2, with D perhaps matching TRBD1 (5 bases). Germline assignment: CDR1 KGHSH and CDR2 LQKENI. CDR3 size: 14 residues. Trimming shortened V by 0 bases and J by 2 bases, and 7 bases separated the two germline ends. CDR3 DNA: TGTGCCAGCTCACCACCAGGGGTCAACTATGGCTACACCTTC. It yields the protein CASSPPGVNYGYTF.

The chain recombines TRBV12-3 or TRBV12-4 with TRBJ2-7, with 11 bases matching TRBD1. This CDR3 has 14 residues. With 6 bases clipped from V and 7 bases from J, the junction kept 8 bases outside the gene matches. The CDR3 reads CASRDRGRLGEQYF. The CDR3 DNA sequence: TGTGCCAGCAGGGACAGGGGGCGGCTGGGGGAGCAGTACTTC.

The CDR3 here is CASSFSGGTSGNTIYF. The CDR3 coding sequence is TGTGCCAGCAGCTTTAGCGGGGGGACCTCTGGAAACACCATATATTTT. The V call is TRBV13, the J call TRBJ1-3, with D perhaps TRBD1 (5 bases). V was shortened by 3 bases and J by 0 bases, with 12 bases between the two germline ends. Germline V gene lookup returns CDR1 PRHDT and CDR2 FYEKMQ (reference sequence). CDR3 size: 16 residues.

The V and J genes are TRBV3-1 and TRBJ2-2; D is unclear. The V gene's germline CDR1 is LGHDT and CDR2 YNNKEL (reference sequence). There are 11 residues in the CDR3. The ends were cut back, 1 base at V and 8 bases at J, with 2 bases in the middle. The chain's CDR3 is CASSQAGELFF. The DNA for the CDR3 is TGTGCCAGCAGCCAAGCTGGGGAGCTGTTTTTT. The full variable domain, with the rest looked up from reference TRBV3-1 and TRBJ2-2, is DTAVSQTPKYLVTQMGNDKSIKCEQNLGHDTMYWYKQDSKKFLKIMFSYNNKELIINETVPNRFSPKSPDKAHLNLHINSLELGDSAVYFCASSQAGELFFGEGSRLTVL.

This chain uses TRBV5-1 with TRBJ1-6; D unclear. Germline CDR1 and CDR2: SGHRS and YFSETQ. This CDR3 has 14 amino acids. Trimming left V 4 bases short and J 7 bases short, with 12 bases between. The CDR3 loop reads CASSPYGENSPLHF. The DNA for the CDR3 is TGCGCCAGCAGCCCGTACGGGGAAAATTCACCCCTCCACTTT.

The V call is TRBV3-1, the J call TRBJ1-1; TRBD1 is a possible D gene (5 bases). Trimming removed 0 bases at V and 7 bases at J, with 9 bases between. There are 13 residues in the CDR3. Germline V gene lookup returns CDR1 LGHDT and CDR2 YNNKEL (reference sequence). This CDR3 is CASSQEGVDEAFF. In nucleotides, the CDR3 is TGTGCCAGCAGCCAAGAGGGGGTGGATGAAGCTTTCTTT.

The V gene is TRBV2, the J gene TRBJ2-7; 9 nucleotides align to TRBD2. V was pared by 7 bases and J by 2 bases, with 6 bases of the junction left unmatched. The germline gives CDR1 SNHLY, CDR2 FYNNEI. The CDR3 totals 14 residues. The CDR3, as DNA: TGTGCCAGCACTGATGGACTAGCGACCTACGAGCAGTACTTC. This encodes CASTDGLATYEQYF.

The CDR3 nucleotides read TGTGCCACCAGTGATTCTCGGACGACGTCCCATGGAAACTATGGCTACACCTTC. Translated: CATSDSRTTSHGNYGYTF. The rearrangement joins TRBV24-1 to TRBJ1-2; D remains ambiguous. The V and J ends lost 2 bases and 2 bases respectively, with 20 bases between them. Germline V gives CDR1 KGHDR, CDR2 SFDVKD. The CDR3 contains 18 residues.

On this clonotype itself: One junction end disagrees with the germline gene, perhaps due to a read error. The chain couples TRBV7-7 to TRBJ2-2, with D possibly being TRBD1 or TRBD2 (6 bases each). This CDR3 region has 15 residues. Germline assignment: CDR1 SSHAT and CDR2 FNYEAQ (reference sequence). Here the CDR3 reads CASSPLGGGSGELFF. The CDR3 DNA is TGTGCTAGCAGCCCCTTGGGGGGCGGTTCCGGGGAGCTGTTTTTT. Complete variable domain (other parts from reference TRBV7-7 and TRBJ2-2): GAGVSQSPRYKVTKRGQDVTLRCDPISSHATLYWYQQALGQGPEFLTYFNYEAQPDKSGLPSDRFSAERPEGSISTLTIQRTEQRDSAMYRCASSPLGGGSGELFFGEGSRLTVL.

J is TRBJ2-1 and V is TRBV29-1; D uncertain. The V gene's germline CDR1 is SQVTM and CDR2 ANQGSEA. V lost 3 bases and J 7 bases, leaving 10 bases between the germline ends. The CDR3 is 12 amino acids. CDR3 loop: CSVEVYLNEQFF. The DNA for the CDR3 is TGCAGCGTTGAGGTATACCTAAATGAGCAGTTCTTC.

This sequence joins TRBV11-1 and TRBJ2-3; 8 nucleotides align to TRBD1. V shed 5 bases and J 2 bases; nucleotides not matched to a gene: 6. Germline CDR1 SGHAT, CDR2 FQDESV (reference sequence). The CDR3 loop spans 15 amino acids. For the CDR3, the DNA is TGTGCCAGCAGCCCCCGGGACAGGACCACAGATACGCAGTATTTT. Translation: CASSPRDRTTDTQYF. The full variable domain, in which reference TRBV11-1 and TRBJ2-3 provide the parts outside the CDR3, is EAEVAQSPRYKITEKSQAVAFWCDPISGHATLYWYRQILGQGPELLVQFQDESVVDDSQLPKDRFSAERLKGVDSTLKIQPAELGDSAMYLCASSPRDRTTDTQYFGPGTRLTVL.

The table lists this clonotype with a few counts. CDR3 in amino acids: CASSITVLNTEAFF. The DNA of the CDR3 is TGTGCCAGTAGTATCACAGTTTTGAACACTGAAGCTTTCTTT. The rearrangement uses TRBV19 and TRBJ1-1; unclear D gene. Per the germline V gene, CDR1 is LNHDA and CDR2 is SQIVND (reference sequence). Trimming removed 3 bases at V and 0 bases at J, with 8 bases between. The length of the CDR3 is 14 residues.

The V gene is TRBV5-4, the J gene TRBJ2-1; the match to TRBD2 covers 8 bases. CDR3 length: 15 amino acids. CDR1 is SGHNT, CDR2 YYREEE, per germline (reference sequence). V lost 0 bases to trimming and J lost 6 bases; unmatched junction nucleotides: 5. CDR3 protein: CASSLAGGLGNEQFF. Here the CDR3 DNA reads TGTGCCAGCAGCTTGGCGGGAGGGCTTGGCAATGAGCAGTTCTTC.

The V gene is TRBV6-1, the J gene TRBJ2-1, with TRBD2 matching 11 bases. CDR1 and CDR2 (germline): MNHNS, SASEGT. The CDR3 contains 15 residues. The ends lost 6 bases at V and 5 bases at J; junction bases unmatched: 6. The CDR3 sequence: CASRWGTSGHNEQFF. As DNA, the CDR3 is TGTGCCAGCAGGTGGGGGACTAGCGGCCACAATGAGCAGTTCTTC.

The gene calls are TRBV19 and TRBJ1-1; D ambiguous. CDR3 length: 15 amino acids. Trimming stripped 7 bases from V and 1 base from J, with 16 bases between. Germline V lookup: CDR1 LNHDA, CDR2 SQIVND (reference sequence). The CDR3 DNA follows: TGTGCCAGTACCCCAAGGGTGGGGTGGAACACTGAAGCTTTCTTT. Translation gives CASTPRVGWNTEAFF.

This clonotype appeared a single time. V usage is TRBV4-1 and J usage is TRBJ1-2; TRBD1 aligns across 9 bases. Trimming at V came to 1 base and at J to 6 bases, leaving 9 bases not matched to a gene. Germline values: CDR1 MGHRA, CDR2 YSYEKL. The CDR3 runs to 16 residues. DNA for the CDR3: TGCGCCAGCAGCCAAGTGTCGTTAGGACAGGGGAATGGCTACACCTTC. It encodes CASSQVSLGQGNGYTF.

J is TRBJ1-3 and V is TRBV19, with a tentative D call TRBD1 (6 bases). CDR3 length equals 11 residues. Germline loops: CDR1 LNHDA, CDR2 SQIVND (reference sequence). Trimming shortened V by 10 bases and J by 2 bases, and 6 bases separated the two germline ends. Written as DNA, the CDR3 is TGTGCCACAGGGGCTGGAAACACCATATATTTT. It yields the protein CATGAGNTIYF.

CDR3 sequence: CASRDRGSGEKLFF. CDR3 nucleotides: TGTGCCAGCAGAGACAGGGGGTCCGGTGAAAAACTGTTTTTT. The V gene is TRBV2, the J gene TRBJ1-4, with 9 bases that match TRBD1. After removal of 6 bases from V and 7 bases from J, the junction contained 6 bases not matched to a gene. The germline CDR1 and CDR2 sequences are SNHLY and FYNNEI. This CDR3 region has 14 residues. Complete variable domain (other parts from reference TRBV2 and TRBJ1-4): EPEVTQTPSHQVTQMGQEVILRCVPISNHLYFYWYRQILGQKVEFLVSFYNNEISEKSEIFDDQFSVERPDGSNFTLKIRSTKLEDSAMYFCASRDRGSGEKLFFGSGTQLSVL.

The V call is TRBV7-8, the J call TRBJ2-1, with 12 bases lining up with TRBD2. V dropped 1 base and J dropped 8; count of bases not matched to a gene: 3. Germline CDR1 is SGHVS and CDR2 is FQNEAQ. The CDR3 runs to 15 residues. CDR3 nucleotide sequence: TGTGCCAGCAGCTTAGGACTAGCGGGAGTGTATGAGCAGTTCTTC. Amino acid sequence: CASSLGLAGVYEQFF.

The gene calls are TRBV12-3 or TRBV12-4 and TRBJ1-1, with 7 bases fitting TRBD1. V gave up 6 bases and J gave up 3 bases; unmatched junction bases: 4. The CDR3 loop spans 13 amino acids. This CDR3 reads CASRDRADTEAFF. CDR3 DNA: TGTGCCAGCAGAGACAGGGCGGACACTGAAGCTTTCTTT.